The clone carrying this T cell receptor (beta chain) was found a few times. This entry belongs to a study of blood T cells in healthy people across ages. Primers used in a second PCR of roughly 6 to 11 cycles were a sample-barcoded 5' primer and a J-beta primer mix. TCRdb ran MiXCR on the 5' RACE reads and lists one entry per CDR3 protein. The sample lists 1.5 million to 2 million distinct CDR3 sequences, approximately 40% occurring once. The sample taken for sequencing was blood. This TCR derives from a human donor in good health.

The CDR3 nucleotides read TGCAGCGTTCAGGGACCAAACCGAAATGAGCAGTTCTTC. As protein: CSVQGPNRNEQFF. The gene calls are TRBV29-1 and TRBJ2-1; possibly TRBD1 or TRBD2 for D (5 bases each). The CDR3 contains 13 residues. The V gene's germline CDR1 is SQVTM and CDR2 ANQGSEA. Between the trimmed V and J ends, which lost 5 bases and 7 bases, there was a span of 15 bases.